The source of this T cell receptor beta chain is a study of OX40 agonist ivuxolimab in advanced cancers. About the research overall: Patients were about 83% male with ages roughly 20 to 80, mean approximately 58. Overall study results and limits: Low normalized T-cell clonal expansion also characterized some of the nonresponders.

Germline values: CDR1 SGHDT, CDR2 YYEEEE. The trim removed 2 bases at V and 9 bases at J, leaving 13 bases unmatched. The CDR3 is made up of 16 amino acids. Repertoires were generated with immunoSEQ multiplex PCR, while TCRdb's copy carries only in-frame clones and drops some. This sample has 60,000 to 75,000 clones, with about four fifths found just once. On this clone: The antigen is undetermined.

Sequenced here: CD4+ or CD8+ T cells sorted from blood, sampled in a trial of the OX40 agonist ivuxolimab. V gene TRBV5-6 combines with J gene TRBJ2-1; 8 nucleotides align to TRBD1. This TCR was recovered from an adult with an advanced solid tumor such as melanoma, head and neck, liver or kidney cancer. CDR3 bases: TGTGCCAGCAGCTTTGACCGGGACAGGAGGCGGGGTGAGCAGTTCTTC. Amino acid sequence: CASSFDRDRRRGEQFF.